These 4 T cell receptor delta chains originate from one sample sequenced in a study of gamma-delta chains in newborns, infants, children. TCRdb re-processed the reads via CATT. The sample records roughly 2,000 delta-chain clones, around 1.5% being singletons. The sequencing input was blood. The source of these receptors is a child who was a newborn, infant or young child, either healthy, febrile or measles-vaccinated (not recorded which).

This clone has only a few counts. A far larger clone is only one base removed, so a read error is likely. The sample contains more than one DNA sequence encoding this CDR3. The J gene is TRDJ1, the V gene TRDV1; 10 bases map to TRDD3. The CDR3 is 18 residues long. Looked up from germline, CDR1 is TSWWSYY and CDR2 is QGS. CDR3 nucleotide sequence: TGTGCCCTTGGGGAACCAGGGGGATACGCGATCCTGACCGATAAACTCATCTTT. Translation gives CALGEPGGYAILTDKLIF.

Comments on this clone: It is likely a read error: a sequence one base away is far more abundant. Other DNA sequences in the same sample also yield this CDR3. The V and J genes are TRDV1 and TRDJ2; TRDD3 matches 8 bases. The CDR3 covers 17 residues. V shed 7 bases and J 2 bases; nucleotides not matched to a gene: 12. Per germline, CDR1 TSWWSYY and CDR2 QGS. CDR3 loop: CALVRWGYWPLTAQLFF. The CDR3 region has the DNA TGTGCTCTTGTGCGCTGGGGATACTGGCCCTTGACAGCACAACTCTTCTTT.

Comments on this clone: The TCRdb protein comes from a much larger clone and disagrees with this DNA's translation at residue 12, likely due to a read error; the protein given here is derived from the DNA. The rearrangement joins TRDV3 to TRDJ1; 11 nucleotides match TRDD3. CDR1 TVYSNPD and CDR2 GDNSRS come from the germline V gene (reference sequence). The CDR3 sequence is 17 residues long. The V and J ends lost 0 bases and 4 bases, in that order; junction bases with no gene match: 13. The CDR3, as DNA: TGTGCCTTTAGCGGACGACACTGGGGGATATCCAACGATAAACTCATCTTT. Translation: CAFSGRHWGISNDKLIF.

With respect to this clone: A much larger clone lies a single base off, so this may be a read error. Other DNA sequences in this sample translate to the same CDR3. V gene TRDV1 combines with J gene TRDJ1, with 9 nucleotides matching TRDD3. Germline CDR1 TSWWSYY, CDR2 QGS. This CDR3 spans 29 amino acids. In DNA form, the CDR3 reads TGTGCTCTTGGGGAATGGGAGGGACCTACCAAAATACCTCCGGTCCTGGGGGATTCCGTATACCAGTACACCGATAAGCTCATCTTT. As protein: CALGEWEGPTKIPPVLGDSVYQYTDKLIF.